This TCR beta chain was captured by sequencing in a study of blood T cell repertoires in COVID-19. Looking at the study overall: From the United States, Italy and Spain came samples of acute and convalescent COVID-19. The analysed material was cDNA or gDNA that came from T cells, B-cell-depleted T cells, or PBMCs.

Study processing details: Cell counts per sample came from amplifying reference gene primers. Produced via immunoSEQ multiplex PCR; TCRdb's table is partial and in-frame only. The D gene and trimming were derived from the DNA, and the V and J assignments and clone size from that table. The top ten hold around 13% of the sample, which has approximately 70,000 clones, around 92% seen once. CDR3 size: 15 residues. The V and J ends lost 0 bases and 8 bases, in that order; junction bases with no gene match: 6. Germline lookup yields CDR1 SGHNT and CDR2 YYREEE (reference sequence). This receptor was obtained from a human donor with active COVID-19. The donor label of this sample is uncertain. V usage is TRBV5-4 and J usage is TRBJ1-2; 11 bases agree with TRBD1. Sequencing used peripheral blood. CDR3 in DNA: TGTGCCAGCAGCTTGGGGGGACAGGGGGTGGAAGGCTACACCTTC. It translates to CASSLGGQGVEGYTF.